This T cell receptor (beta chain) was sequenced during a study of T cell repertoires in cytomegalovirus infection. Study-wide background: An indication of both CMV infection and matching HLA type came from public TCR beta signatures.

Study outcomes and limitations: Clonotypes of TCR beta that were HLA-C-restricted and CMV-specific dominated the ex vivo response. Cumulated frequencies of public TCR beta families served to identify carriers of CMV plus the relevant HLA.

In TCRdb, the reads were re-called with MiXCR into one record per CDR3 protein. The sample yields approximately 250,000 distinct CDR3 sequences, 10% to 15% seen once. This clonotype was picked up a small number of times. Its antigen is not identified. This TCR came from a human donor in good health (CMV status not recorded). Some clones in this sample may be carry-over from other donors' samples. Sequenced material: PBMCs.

DNA for the CDR3: TGCAGTGCGCTAGGGTTTGGAGCTTTCTTT. Protein: CSALGFGAFF. V gene TRBV20-1 combines with J gene TRBJ1-1; D is ambiguous. V lost 6 bases and J lost 10, with 12 bases in between. CDR3 length equals 10 residues. Per germline, CDR1 DFQATT and CDR2 SNEGSKA (reference sequence).